The next 21 T cell receptor beta chains were all read from a single sample in a study of human thymus T cells. Clones were read by immunoSEQ multiplex PCR, and TCRdb kept only the in-frame ones, dropping some. The sample lists under 70,000 clones, around 94% occurring once. The sequenced material came from blood. These receptors were taken from a boy under three years old with a congenital heart defect but otherwise immunologically healthy.

The J gene is TRBJ2-7, the V gene TRBV5-1; 9 positions match TRBD1. The CDR3 totals 15 residues. V dropped 0 bases and J dropped 5; count of bases not matched to a gene: 6. CDR1 is SGHRS and CDR2 is YFSETQ in the germline V gene. CDR3 nucleotides: TGCGCCAGCAGCTTGGTTCGGACAGGGGTCAACGAGCAGTACTTC. Its translation: CASSLVRTGVNEQYF.

This chain connects TRBV5-4 to TRBJ2-7, with TRBD2 matching over 9 bases. The V and J ends lost 5 bases and 0 bases, in that order; junction bases with no gene match: 3. CDR3 length equals 14 residues. The V gene's germline CDR1 is SGHNT and CDR2 YYREEE (reference sequence). In nucleotides, the CDR3 is TGTGCCAGCAGTCTAGCGGGACCCTCCTACGAGCAGTACTTC. Its protein is CASSLAGPSYEQYF.

The DNA for the CDR3 is TGCGCCAGCAGCTTGGGACTGACTACCCAGTACTTC. This codes for CASSLGLTTQYF. This chain links TRBV5-1 with TRBJ2-5; D is ambiguous. Germline values: CDR1 SGHRS, CDR2 YFSETQ. CDR3 size: 12 residues. V was shortened by 0 bases and J by 8 bases, with 8 bases between the two germline ends.

The rearrangement uses TRBV28 and TRBJ2-3, with TRBD2 matching over 7 bases. V trimming: 4 bases; J trimming: 1 base; junction bases outside the gene matches: 8. From germline, CDR1 is MDHEN and CDR2 SYDVKM. The CDR3 totals 16 residues. The CDR3 bases are TGTGCCAGCAGTTCTCCGGGAGGTACGGGCACAGATACGCAGTATTTT. It yields the protein CASSSPGGTGTDTQYF.

The chain links TRBV6-5 to TRBJ2-5; a possible D gene is TRBD1 (7 bases). Germline CDR1 MNHEY, CDR2 SVGAGI. Deletions cut 0 bases from V and 3 bases from J, with 14 bases between. This CDR3 has 16 residues. The CDR3 bases are TGTGCCAGCAGTTACTCGAGGAGGGGGCCTAAAGAGACCCAGTACTTC. Translating it yields CASSYSRRGPKETQYF.

A few counts support this clone. This chain uses TRBV28 with TRBJ1-2; D is uncertain. Per the germline V gene, CDR1 is MDHEN and CDR2 is SYDVKM. The CDR3 consists of 13 residues. V was cut by 6 bases and J by 2 bases, with 10 bases left in between. The CDR3 protein is CASSTPRNYGYTF. CDR3 bases: TGTGCCAGCAGCACACCGAGGAACTATGGCTACACCTTC.

In this sample, this clone turned up once. This sample includes further DNA sequences coding for the same CDR3. CDR3 in amino acids: CASRYRVNTEAFF. CDR3 nucleotide sequence: TGTGCCAGCAGGTATAGGGTGAACACTGAAGCTTTCTTT. The V call is TRBV6-5, the J call TRBJ1-1; D is unresolved. This CDR3 has 13 amino acids. Per the germline V gene, CDR1 is MNHEY and CDR2 is SVGAGI. V shed 6 bases and J shed 0 bases, with 8 bases lying between them.

The rearrangement uses TRBV18 and TRBJ2-3; unclear D gene. CDR3 length: 13 residues. Germline CDR1 is KGHSH and CDR2 is LQKENI. Trimming removed 4 bases at V and 4 bases at J, with 9 bases between. CDR3 sequence: CASSQDVPDTQYF. For the CDR3, the DNA is TGTGCCAGCTCACAGGACGTCCCAGATACGCAGTATTTT.

J is TRBJ1-5 and V is TRBV7-2; D is possibly TRBD1 (6 bases). The ends were cut back, 3 bases at V and 6 bases at J, with 12 bases in the middle. This CDR3 spans 14 amino acids. Per the germline V gene, CDR1 is SGHTA and CDR2 is FQGNSA. The CDR3 protein is CASSFKGGGQPQHF. CDR3 sequence (DNA): TGTGCCAGCAGCTTTAAGGGGGGGGGTCAGCCCCAGCATTTT.

This chain links TRBV28 with TRBJ2-7, with 8 nucleotides matching TRBD1. Germline lookup yields CDR1 MDHEN and CDR2 SYDVKM. The CDR3 extends over 15 amino acids. With V trimmed by 3 bases and J by 2 bases, 6 bases remained unmatched. CDR3 sequence reads: CASSFPPGQAYEQYF. DNA of the CDR3: TGTGCCAGCAGTTTCCCCCCGGGACAGGCCTACGAGCAGTACTTC.

This chain's CDR3 is CASSSGRFTGELFF. The CDR3 DNA follows: TGTGCCAGCAGCAGTGGGCGGTTCACCGGGGAGCTGTTTTTT. This chain uses TRBV21-1 with TRBJ2-2. TRBV21-1 is a pseudogene segment. The CDR3 runs to 14 residues.

The CDR3 is CASSLEAEETQYF. The CDR3 nucleotides are TGTGCCAGCAGCTTAGAGGCGGAAGAGACCCAGTACTTC. This chain uses TRBV11-3 with TRBJ2-5; no reliable D call. Germline V lookup: CDR1 SGHNT, CDR2 YENEEA. The CDR3 is 13 amino acids. Trimming removed 0 bases from V and 3 bases from J, with 5 bases in between.

V gene TRBV6-1 combines with J gene TRBJ2-7; TRBD1 agrees at 7 bases. The junction had 7 bases not matched to a gene; V was cut back by 5 bases and J by 3 bases. The germline gives CDR1 MNHNS, CDR2 SASEGT. This CDR3 has 14 amino acids. The CDR3 sequence: CASSQRQGHYEQYF. CDR3 bases: TGTGCCAGCAGTCAGAGACAGGGTCACTACGAGCAGTACTTC.

The chain joins TRBV15 to TRBJ2-5; D uncertain. The CDR3 is 11 amino acids. V shed 5 bases and J shed 7 bases, with 8 bases lying between them. CDR1 LNHNV and CDR2 YYDKDF come from the germline V gene (reference sequence). This CDR3 is CATSRSGTQYF. As DNA, the CDR3 is TGTGCCACCAGCCGATCAGGGACCCAGTACTTC.

The rearrangement uses TRBV6-1 and TRBJ1-1; TRBD1 is a possible D gene (5 bases). CDR3 size: 16 residues. The germline CDR1 and CDR2 sequences are MNHNS and SASEGT. Trimming cost V 0 bases and J 1 base, with 12 bases left between them. Here the CDR3 reads CASSEAYRDGNTEAFF. The DNA for the CDR3 is TGTGCCAGCAGTGAAGCGTATCGGGACGGGAACACTGAAGCTTTCTTT.

V usage is TRBV10-3 and J usage is TRBJ2-7; 11 bases fit TRBD2. Trimming at V came to 6 bases and at J to 5 bases, leaving 9 bases not matched to a gene. Per germline, CDR1 ENHRY and CDR2 SYGVKD. The CDR3 has 15 residues. The CDR3 DNA sequence: TGTGCCATCAGCTTACTAGCGGGGGCCGGGGACGAGCAGTACTTC. As protein: CAISLLAGAGDEQYF.

V gene TRBV10-1 combines with J gene TRBJ2-1; 10 bases are shared with TRBD1. The V segment lost 4 bases and the J segment 7 bases; nucleotides outside the gene matches: 4. The CDR3 sequence is 14 residues long. Germline assignment: CDR1 WNHNN and CDR2 SYGVQD (reference sequence). CDR3 DNA sequence: TGCGCCAGCAGTGGACAGGGGGCGCAGAATGAGCAGTTCTTC. Translated: CASSGQGAQNEQFF.

This chain uses TRBV6-5 with TRBJ1-6, with TRBD1 matching over 8 bases. Germline V gene data show CDR1 as MNHEY and CDR2 as SVGAGI. The CDR3 length is 15 residues. Unmatched junction bases numbered 7, after V lost 2 bases and J lost 10 bases. The CDR3 here is CASSYRGQGGSPLHF. The DNA for the CDR3 is TGTGCCAGCAGTTACCGTGGACAGGGAGGATCACCCCTCCACTTT.

The V and J genes are TRBV5-6 and TRBJ1-4, with D perhaps TRBD1 (6 bases). The CDR3 spans 15 residues. In germline, CDR1 is SGHDT, CDR2 YYEEEE. The ends were cut back, 4 bases at V and 3 bases at J, with 13 bases in the middle. Here the CDR3 reads CASSALTGSNEKLFF. CDR3 nucleotides: TGTGCCAGCAGCGCTTTAACAGGGTCTAATGAAAAACTGTTTTTT.

By share of the sample, this clone is large (0.1 to 1%). The chain recombines TRBV4-1 with TRBJ2-3; TRBD2 agrees at 13 bases. Germline values: CDR1 MGHRA, CDR2 YSYEKL. The length of the CDR3 is 16 residues. The J segment lost 7 bases and the V segment lost 4 bases, leaving 8 bases of the junction unmatched. DNA of the CDR3: TGCGCCAGCAGCCCTTCCGGGACTAGCGGGAAGAATACGCAGTATTTT. It codes for CASSPSGTSGKNTQYF.

This clone appeared a few times. The chain employs TRBV18 and TRBJ1-1; TRBD1 aligns across 8 bases. This CDR3 spans 14 amino acids. V was clipped by 6 bases and J by 7 bases; unmatched bases: 10. The germline gives CDR1 KGHSH, CDR2 LQKENI. CDR3: CASSEQSGQVEAFF. The CDR3 nucleotides are TGTGCCAGCTCGGAACAGTCGGGACAGGTTGAAGCTTTCTTT.